The 17 T cell receptor beta chains listed next were all sequenced from one sample in a study of T cell responses to AZD1222 COVID-19 vaccine. Here immunoSEQ multiplex PCR was the method, and the copy in TCRdb shows in-frame clones only, minus some. The profile shows about 130,000 clones, approximately 90% of them singletons. The material sequenced was peripheral blood, taken on day 0 of AZD1222 vaccination. The source is an adult in good health.

The rearrangement links TRBV9 to TRBJ2-1, with 11 bases fitting TRBD2. J was trimmed by 0 bases and V by 3 bases; bases with no gene match: 2. Germline assignment: CDR1 SGDLS and CDR2 YYNGEE. CDR3 length: 16 amino acids. CDR3 in DNA: TGTGCCAGCAGCGGTAGCGGGGGGGCCTCCTACAATGAGCAGTTCTTC. It specifies CASSGSGGASYNEQFF.

This chain links TRBV3-1 (or the pseudogene TRBV3-2) with TRBJ1-5, with 9 bases that match TRBD1. CDR3 length equals 16 residues. V lost 3 bases and J lost 1; bases outside the gene matches: 4. Germline values: CDR1 LGHDT, CDR2 YNNKEL (reference sequence). The CDR3 sequence: CASSHSDRGSNQPQHF. In nucleotides, the CDR3 is TGTGCCAGCAGCCACTCGGACAGGGGAAGCAATCAGCCCCAGCATTTT.

J is TRBJ2-5 and V is TRBV21-1; the DNA was not compared with TRBD2, the D call given in the table. TRBV21-1 is listed as a pseudogene. This CDR3 comprises 18 residues. DNA of the CDR3: TGTGCCAGGCCCCGACCGGGACTAGCGGGGGGGCCTTGGGAGACCCAGTACTTC. Residues: CARPRPGLAGGPWETQYF.

This chain connects TRBV6-5 to TRBJ2-7, with 7 positions matching TRBD1. The germline gives CDR1 MNHEY, CDR2 SVGAGI. Trimming at V came to 7 bases and at J to 4 bases, leaving 4 bases not matched to a gene. The CDR3 has 12 amino acids. For the CDR3, the DNA is TGTGCCAGCATAGGGGGCCTGTACGAGCAGTACTTC. Protein product: CASIGGLYEQYF.

The rearrangement uses TRBV6-5 and TRBJ1-1; D is uncertain. The germline V gene has CDR1 MNHEY and CDR2 SVGAGI. The CDR3 covers 13 residues. Trimming cost V 6 bases and J 1 base, with 9 bases left between them. CDR3 coding DNA: TGTGCCAGCAGACAGAATTGGAACACTGAAGCTTTCTTT. Amino acid sequence: CASRQNWNTEAFF.

The rearrangement joins TRBV9 to TRBJ1-1, with D possibly being TRBD1 (6 bases). V lost 0 bases and J lost 5, with 14 bases in between. CDR1 is SGDLS, CDR2 YYNGEE, per germline. This CDR3 has 15 residues. The CDR3, as DNA: TGTGCCAGCAGCGTAGCCCCCAGGGGTGATACTGAAGCTTTCTTT. Its translation: CASSVAPRGDTEAFF.

The chain is built from TRBV27 and TRBJ2-2; 8 nucleotides align to TRBD2. The V and J ends lost 5 bases and 1 base, in that order; junction bases with no gene match: 6. The CDR3 covers 16 residues. Per germline, CDR1 MNHEY and CDR2 SMNVEV (reference sequence). The CDR3 is CASSLSGTVNTGELFF. The CDR3 nucleotides read TGTGCCAGCAGTCTTAGCGGGACGGTGAACACCGGGGAGCTGTTTTTT.

The J gene is TRBJ1-1, the V gene TRBV12-5; D unresolved. Trimming pared 1 base from V and 4 bases from J, leaving 16 bases between. The CDR3 length is 16 residues. Germline-derived CDR1 and CDR2 are LGHNT and FRNRAP. The CDR3 DNA sequence: TGTGCTAGTGGTTTGGCACGCGGGGTTGGAGGCACTGAAGCTTTCTTT. This sequence encodes CASGLARGVGGTEAFF.

This rearrangement joins TRBV6-5 to TRBJ1-5, with 8 bases identical to TRBD1. CDR3 size: 14 residues. Germline V gives CDR1 MNHEY, CDR2 SVGAGI. V gave up 5 bases and J gave up 7 bases; unmatched junction bases: 7. For the CDR3, the DNA is TGTGCCAGCAGTCTCGGACAGGGAGGGCAGCCCCAGCATTTT. It yields the protein CASSLGQGGQPQHF.

This chain connects TRBV11-2 to TRBJ2-3; no clear D gene. The CDR3 covers 13 residues. V lost 2 bases and J lost 4, with 7 bases in between. Germline V CDR1 and CDR2: SGHAT, FQNNGV. The CDR3 reads CASSLSPSDTQYF. The CDR3 DNA is TGTGCCAGCAGCTTAAGCCCGTCAGATACGCAGTATTTT.

The chain combines TRBV5-1 with TRBJ1-2, with D hard to call. Germline CDR1 is SGHRS and CDR2 is YFSETQ. The CDR3 is 14 residues long. V shed 0 bases and J shed 4 bases, with 10 bases lying between them. CDR3 sequence (DNA): TGCGCCAGCAGCTTGGGGACCCAAGGCTATGGCTACACCTTC. Amino acids: CASSLGTQGYGYTF.

This sequence joins TRBV14 and TRBJ1-1; no clear D. The CDR3 has 13 amino acids. The germline gives CDR1 SGHDN, CDR2 FVKESK. Trimming left V 11 bases short and J 8 bases short, with 21 bases between. Here the CDR3 DNA reads TGTGCCTCATCAAGGGATCTGGGGAAAGAAGCTTTCTTT. Its translation: CASSRDLGKEAFF.

This clone was found once. The chain employs TRBV29-1 and TRBJ1-1; D is uncertain. CDR3 length equals 11 residues. The germline V gene has CDR1 SQVTM and CDR2 ANQGSEA. The CDR3: CSAGMNTEAFF. The CDR3 DNA reads TGCAGTGCAGGTATGAACACTGAAGCTTTCTTT.

The chain carries TRBV3-1 (or the pseudogene TRBV3-2) and TRBJ2-5; TRBD1 aligns across 7 bases. The CDR3 loop spans 16 amino acids. Per the germline V gene, CDR1 is LGHDT and CDR2 is YNNKEL (reference sequence). V lost 3 bases and J lost 2; bases outside the gene matches: 9. In DNA, the CDR3 is TGTGCCAGCAGCCAGTATTCCGGGACAGATCAAGAGACCCAGTACTTC. Translating gives CASSQYSGTDQETQYF.

The chain recombines TRBV15 with TRBJ2-7; tentative D call: TRBD1 (6 bases). Germline CDR1 and CDR2: LNHNV and YYDKDF (reference sequence). Trimming stripped 3 bases from V and 5 bases from J, with 17 bases between. This CDR3 is 15 amino acids long. The CDR3 nucleotides are TGTGCCACCAGCAGGCCGGGGAACAGGGCCGACGAGCAGTACTTC. Amino acid sequence: CATSRPGNRADEQYF. Together with reference TRBV15 and TRBJ2-7, the CDR3 gives the full variable domain: DAMVIQNPRYQVTQFGKPVTLSCSQTLNHNVMYWYQQKSSQAPKLLFHYYDKDFNNEADTPDNFQSRRPNTSFCFLDIRSPGLGDTAMYLCATSRPGNRADEQYFGPGTRLTVT.

The J gene is TRBJ1-2, the V gene TRBV2; 7 nucleotides line up with TRBD1. The CDR3 has 15 amino acids. Germline CDR1 is SNHLY and CDR2 is FYNNEI. The V gene end was trimmed by 9 bases and the J gene end by 1 base; junction bases not matched to a gene: 11. CDR3 DNA sequence: TGTGCCAGTTCTGACCGGGGGACAGTTAACTATGGCTACACCTTC. The encoded protein is CASSDRGTVNYGYTF.

The J gene is TRBJ1-1, the V gene TRBV27, with D perhaps TRBD1 (6 bases). Trimming removed 6 bases at V and 6 bases at J, with 14 bases between. The CDR3 has 13 residues. CDR1 MNHEY and CDR2 SMNVEV come from the germline V gene (reference sequence). CDR3 in DNA: TGTGCCAGCAGCGTCGGGGGCCTCTCTGAAGCTTTCTTT. Protein product: CASSVGGLSEAFF.